This T cell receptor beta chain was identified during a study of CD8 T cells in ankylosing spondylitis. Study outcomes and limitations: The study identified a TCR beta motif of several highly homologous variants that appeared characteristic of ankylosing spondylitis blood.

Quantitative 5'-RACE with molecular barcodes was used to make the TCR beta libraries. TCRdb reanalysed the 5' RACE reads using MiXCR and keeps one entry per CDR3 protein. Of some 840,000 distinct CDR3 sequences in the sample, about 11% were seen once. This clonotype has only a few counts. Antigen unknown. The sequence was collected from a male donor with ankylosing spondylitis. Specimen: blood, either unsorted or a sorted T cell fraction (not recorded which).

Here the CDR3 reads CASSGRTSGRGEQYF. CDR3 DNA sequence: TGTGCCAGCAGCGGACGGACTAGCGGGAGAGGGGAGCAGTACTTC. This sequence joins TRBV7-9 and TRBJ2-7, with 13 positions matching TRBD2. J gave up 7 bases and V 5 bases, and 8 bases lay outside the gene matches. Germline V gives CDR1 SEHNR, CDR2 FQNEAQ (reference sequence). CDR3 length: 15 amino acids. Full variable domain (remainder filled in from reference TRBV7-9 and TRBJ2-7): DTGVSQNPRHKITKRGQNVTFRCDPISEHNRLYWYRQTLGQGPEFLTYFQNEAQLEKSRLLSDRFSAERPKGSFSTLEIQRTEQGDSAMYLCASSGRTSGRGEQYFGPGTRLTVT.